This passage covers 9 T cell receptor beta chains from one sample sequenced in a study of lymphopenia after photon versus proton radiotherapy. The method was immunoSEQ multiplex PCR; TCRdb's version includes in-frame clones alone and lacks a portion of them. The sample comprises roughly 57,000 clones, around 80% of which are singletons, and 29% rests with the top ten. Specimen: peripheral blood, collected from a patient treated with photon-based radiotherapy. These receptors were collected from a man in his fifties with gastric cancer.

The rearrangement links TRBV19 to TRBJ2-7; the D gene is possibly TRBD2 (6 bases). V was cut by 5 bases and J by 7 bases, with 21 bases left in between. CDR1 and CDR2 (germline): LNHDA, SQIVND (reference sequence). The CDR3 runs 15 residues. CDR3 DNA sequence: TGTGCCAGTAGTCCTCTTGGGGTTGAGGGAGGAGAGCAGTACTTC. Translated: CASSPLGVEGGEQYF.

V gene TRBV7-9 combines with J gene TRBJ2-1; 10 bases line up with TRBD2. CDR3 length equals 17 residues. The germline V gene encodes CDR1 SEHNR and CDR2 FQNEAQ (reference sequence). Germline trimming cut 4 bases from V and 4 bases from J; bases unmatched to any gene: 10. The CDR3 region is CASSSPFGLADYNEQFF. CDR3 coding DNA: TGTGCCAGCAGCTCACCTTTCGGACTAGCGGATTACAATGAGCAGTTCTTC.

This clone showed up just a few times. The chain is built from TRBV11-2 and TRBJ2-7; maybe TRBD2 (6 bases). With 4 bases removed from V and 3 bases from J, the gap between germline ends came to 16 bases. The germline V gene has CDR1 SGHAT and CDR2 FQNNGV. CDR3 length equals 15 residues. CDR3 DNA: TGTGCCAGCAGCTCCCGGGACTCCGTTTACTACGAGCAGTACTTC. Protein product: CASSSRDSVYYEQYF.

The V gene is TRBV19, the J gene TRBJ2-5; 7 nucleotides align to TRBD2. J lost 5 bases, V lost 6 bases, and 15 bases had no gene match. The germline V gene has CDR1 LNHDA and CDR2 SQIVND (reference sequence). The CDR3 consists of 16 residues. CDR3 nucleotides: TGTGCCAGTAGCAACATCCGCGGGAGTACGGGGGAGACCCAGTACTTC. It is translated as CASSNIRGSTGETQYF.

V usage is TRBV7-8 and J usage is TRBJ2-1, with D possibly matching TRBD2 (5 bases). CDR1 is SGHVS, CDR2 FQNEAQ, per germline. The CDR3 consists of 19 residues. V was clipped by 1 base and J by 5 bases, with 24 bases between them. CDR3 sequence (DNA): TGTGCCAGCAGCTTAGTGCGGTGGGTGGCGGAGGTCCTCCACAATGAGCAGTTCTTC. It codes for CASSLVRWVAEVLHNEQFF.

In this sample, this clone turned up once. The V call is TRBV11-3, the J call TRBJ2-7; the match to TRBD1 covers 11 bases. The J segment lost 0 bases and the V segment lost 5 bases, leaving 3 bases of the junction unmatched. Germline V gives CDR1 SGHNT, CDR2 YENEEA. The CDR3 covers 15 residues. This CDR3 reads CASSPGQGASYEQYF. DNA for the CDR3: TGTGCCAGCAGCCCAGGACAGGGGGCCTCCTACGAGCAGTACTTC.

The count of this clone is one. The chain has TRBV6-1 and TRBJ1-5; the D gene is possibly TRBD1 (6 bases). CDR3 length: 13 amino acids. The V end lost 6 bases, the J end lost 3 bases, and 9 bases lay between the germline ends. Germline CDR1 is MNHNS and CDR2 is SASEGT. Here the CDR3 reads CASRRDNNQPQHF. The DNA of the CDR3 is TGTGCCAGCAGAAGGGACAACAATCAGCCCCAGCATTTT.

The chain has TRBV6-4 and TRBJ1-1; D unclear. Deletions cut 0 bases from V and 1 base from J, with 3 bases between. From germline, CDR1 is MRHNA and CDR2 SNTAGT. The length of the CDR3 is 13 residues. The CDR3 DNA reads TGTGCCAGCAGTGACTCAGCGAACACTGAAGCTTTCTTT. This gives the protein CASSDSANTEAFF.

The chain employs TRBV30 and TRBJ2-4; 10 bases agree with TRBD1. J lost 5 bases, V lost 2 bases, and 3 bases had no gene match. The length of the CDR3 is 14 residues. CDR1 GTSNPN and CDR2 SVGIG come from the germline V gene (reference sequence). The CDR3: CAWSSGTGENIQYF. DNA for the CDR3: TGTGCCTGGAGTTCCGGGACAGGGGAAAACATTCAGTACTTC.